This is a list of T cell receptor beta chains from one sample in a study of shared clonotypes between healthy human individuals. Here immunoSEQ multiplex PCR was the method, and the copy in TCRdb shows in-frame clones only, minus some. The table records over a million clones, roughly 98% of them present only once. Sample: naive CD4+ T cells sorted from blood. These receptors were collected from a man aged 25 to 40 in good health. The conserved cysteine and the conserved F or W are not part of the CDR3 here. Clone size is given for some rows only: seen once, a few or many times, or a class if the clone is expanded.

V gene: TRBV7-9; J gene: TRBJ2-1; clone size: .; CDR3 protein: ASSLLAGAGSYNEQF
V gene: TRBV20-1; J gene: TRBJ2-5; clone size: .; CDR3 protein: SARKQDHEY
V gene: TRBV28; J gene: TRBJ2-7; clone size: .; CDR3 protein: ASSLGRVVYEQY
V gene: TRBV7-3; J gene: TRBJ2-7; clone size: .; CDR3 protein: ASSSRFSNEQY
V gene: TRBV5-6; J gene: TRBJ1-4; clone size: .; CDR3 protein: ASSTKGATNEKLF
V gene: TRBV13; J gene: TRBJ2-1; clone size: .; CDR3 protein: ASSRSGRSLYNEQF
V gene: TRBV7-9; J gene: TRBJ2-3; clone size: .; CDR3 protein: ASSLRGKGHLTDTQY
V gene: TRBV5-5; J gene: TRBJ1-1; clone size: .; CDR3 protein: ASSIQGFSYEAF
V gene: TRBV11-2; J gene: TRBJ2-1; clone size: .; CDR3 protein: ASSPLRTSGKYNEQF
V gene: TRBV10-2; J gene: TRBJ1-1; clone size: .; CDR3 protein: ASREGQGPF
V gene: TRBV2; J gene: TRBJ2-1; clone size: .; CDR3 protein: ASSEYGINSYNEQF
V gene: TRBV5-8; J gene: TRBJ2-7; clone size: .; CDR3 protein: ASSRFGLAGARSYEQY
V gene: TRBV11-3; J gene: TRBJ2-2; clone size: few; CDR3 protein: ASSFGARELF
V gene: TRBV30; J gene: TRBJ1-4; clone size: .; CDR3 protein: ACGQVNEKLF
V gene: TRBV1; J gene: TRBJ2-1; clone size: .; CDR3 protein: TSSGTSGSYNEQF
V gene: TRBV29-1; J gene: TRBJ2-5; clone size: .; CDR3 protein: SGRGQGRETQY
V gene: TRBV5-5; J gene: TRBJ2-5; clone size: .; CDR3 protein: ASSLGAETQY
V gene: TRBV5-1; J gene: TRBJ2-1; clone size: few; CDR3 protein: ASSLALAGYNEQF
V gene: TRBV7-2; J gene: TRBJ2-7; clone size: .; CDR3 protein: ASSPGQGETYEQY
V gene: TRBV5-5; J gene: TRBJ2-7; clone size: .; CDR3 protein: ASSPLMANYEQY
V gene: TRBV7-2; J gene: TRBJ2-5; clone size: .; CDR3 protein: ASSFFTETQY
V gene: TRBV5-4; J gene: TRBJ1-3; clone size: .; CDR3 protein: ASSLGGAGNTIY
V gene: TRBV11-2; J gene: TRBJ1-5; clone size: once; CDR3 protein: ASSNSNQPQH
V gene: TRBV9; J gene: TRBJ2-5; clone size: .; CDR3 protein: ASSVAAEQETQY
V gene: TRBV7-6; J gene: TRBJ2-7; clone size: .; CDR3 protein: ASSLGTGSYEQY